The following is a TCR beta chain sequence with its context. Its antigen is currently unknown. J gave up 9 bases and V 2 bases, and 7 bases lay outside the gene matches. The CDR3 loop spans 13 amino acids. The V gene's germline CDR1 is GTSNPN and CDR2 SVGIG (reference sequence). The data were taken from a study of cytomegalovirus exposure and HLA in healthy donors. PCR involved 60 Vbeta and 13 Jbeta primers. Some clones are missing from TCRdb's copy, which holds only in-frame ones; the method was immunoSEQ multiplex PCR. The sample includes approximately 47,000 clones. Study-level points and caveats: In a later analysis, several top co-occurrence clusters appeared linked to parvovirus B19, influenza, CMV and Epstein-Barr virus.

The genes are TRBV30 and TRBJ1-2; 9 bases match TRBD1. The TCR was taken from a male donor in good health and CMV-seronegative. Sequencing was performed on PBMCs. The CDR3 sequence: CAWSPGQGERYTF. Here the CDR3 DNA reads TGTGCCTGGAGTCCGGGACAGGGAGAGCGCTACACCTTC.